The next 13 T cell receptor beta chains were all read from a single sample in a study of blood T cell repertoires in COVID-19. Clones were sequenced by immunoSEQ multiplex PCR, and TCRdb holds only the in-frame ones, with some missing. The table has roughly 230,000 clones, 84% seen once. The sequencing input was peripheral blood. All receptors come from a woman older than 75 with COVID-19, enrolled during active disease.

This clone was picked up a small number of times. The CDR3 protein is CASSVAAGYGYTF. Written as DNA, the CDR3 is TGCGCCAGCAGCGTAGCGGCCGGCTATGGCTACACCTTC. The gene calls are TRBV5-1 and TRBJ1-2; D remains ambiguous. V was pared by 4 bases and J by 4 bases, with 11 bases between. CDR1 is SGHRS, CDR2 YFSETQ, per germline. The CDR3 runs 13 residues.

This clone was observed a handful of times. The chain carries TRBV19 and TRBJ2-3, with D perhaps matching TRBD1 (5 bases). V lost 7 bases and J 4 bases, leaving 15 bases between the germline ends. CDR3 size: 14 residues. Germline-derived CDR1 and CDR2 are LNHDA and SQIVND (reference sequence). CDR3 sequence (DNA): TGTGCCAGTAAGATACAGGCAGTGTCAGATACGCAGTATTTT. This encodes CASKIQAVSDTQYF.

Points on this clone: At the DNA level, this CDR3 is encoded by other sequences in the same sample as well. This chain links TRBV7-2 with TRBJ2-5; 14 bases fit TRBD2. CDR1 and CDR2 from the germline V gene are SGHTA and FQGNSA. The CDR3 totals 17 residues. V lost 0 bases to trimming and J lost 4 bases; unmatched junction nucleotides: 4. CDR3 coding DNA: TGTGCCAGCAGCTTAGCGACTAGCGGGGGGGCCAGAGAGACCCAGTACTTC. Residues: CASSLATSGGARETQYF.

This clone has a single count. The chain has TRBV14 and TRBJ1-2; tentatively, D is TRBD1 (5 bases). CDR3 size: 15 residues. CDR1 and CDR2 from the germline V gene are SGHDN and FVKESK. Deletions cut 4 bases from V and 4 bases from J, with 16 bases between. The CDR3 DNA follows: TGTGCCAGCAGCCCTGACTGGGCAGGGCGCTATGGCTACACCTTC. Translation: CASSPDWAGRYGYTF.

This clone was observed once. The V call is TRBV7-3, the J call TRBJ2-1; 9 bases map to TRBD2. Trimming removed 5 bases from V and 8 bases from J; junction bases left unmatched: 7. CDR1 is SGHTA, CDR2 FQGTGA, per germline. The CDR3 loop spans 14 amino acids. Here the CDR3 reads CASSQRASGDEQFF. CDR3 coding DNA: TGTGCCAGCAGCCAAAGGGCTAGCGGGGATGAGCAGTTCTTC.

The rearrangement links TRBV7-7 to TRBJ2-2; TRBD2 matches 9 bases. The CDR3 runs 15 residues. Germline loops: CDR1 SSHAT, CDR2 FNYEAQ (reference sequence). J gave up 5 bases and V 5 bases, and 6 bases lay outside the gene matches. CDR3 sequence: CASSPSSGGTGELFF. The DNA of the CDR3 is TGTGCCAGCAGCCCCTCGAGCGGGGGGACCGGGGAGCTGTTTTTT.

This chain joins TRBV2 and TRBJ2-2; possibly TRBD1 for D (5 bases). V was trimmed by 6 bases and J by 4 bases, leaving 12 bases between them. The CDR3 consists of 14 residues. Germline V gene lookup returns CDR1 SNHLY and CDR2 FYNNEI. The chain's CDR3 is CASRGALSTGELFF. The CDR3 bases are TGTGCCAGCAGAGGGGCCCTGAGCACCGGGGAGCTGTTTTTT.

This rearrangement joins TRBV4-3 to TRBJ1-5; 8 nucleotides line up with TRBD1. Germline V gives CDR1 LGHNA, CDR2 YSLEER. The CDR3 has 15 residues. V shed 0 bases and J 4 bases; nucleotides not matched to a gene: 2. The CDR3 sequence: CASSQDRTGNQPQHF. The CDR3 nucleotides are TGCGCCAGCAGCCAAGATCGGACAGGGAATCAGCCCCAGCATTTT.

The CDR3 DNA reads TGTGCCAGCTCACCGGGACAGGGGGCGATGTTCTATGGCTACACCTTC. Amino acid sequence: CASSPGQGAMFYGYTF. V usage is TRBV18 and J usage is TRBJ1-2; 12 positions match TRBD1. The V segment lost 3 bases and the J segment 4 bases; nucleotides outside the gene matches: 6. CDR1 and CDR2 from the germline V gene are KGHSH and LQKENI. This CDR3 region has 16 residues. The variable domain in full, completed from reference TRBV18 and TRBJ1-2, reads NAGVMQNPRHLVRRRGQEARLRCSPMKGHSHVYWYRQLPEEGLKFMVYLQKENIIDESGMPKERFSAEFPKEGPSILRIQQVVRGDSAAYFCASSPGQGAMFYGYTFGSGTRLTVV.

V usage is TRBV5-1 and J usage is TRBJ2-7; maybe TRBD2 (5 bases). V was shortened by 2 bases and J by 6 bases, with 12 bases between the two germline ends. CDR3 length: 13 residues. From germline, CDR1 is SGHRS and CDR2 YFSETQ. The CDR3 nucleotides are TGCGCCAGCAGCTTCACTAGGTCCGGCGAGCAGTACTTC. Protein sequence: CASSFTRSGEQYF.

This clone was observed a few times. The rearrangement uses TRBV6-2 or TRBV6-3 and TRBJ2-2; D is perhaps TRBD2 (6 bases). Per the germline V gene, CDR1 is MNHEY and CDR2 is SVGEGT. CDR3 length: 15 residues. V lost 6 bases, J lost 1 base, and 12 bases lay in between. The CDR3 DNA is TGTGCCAGCAGCCTGGGAGGCCGGAACACCGGGGAGCTGTTTTTT. As protein: CASSLGGRNTGELFF.

V usage is TRBV7-4 and J usage is TRBJ2-7; unclear D gene. Germline CDR1 reads SGHVT; CDR2 reads SQSDAQ. Trimming removed 7 bases from V and 4 bases from J, with 14 bases in between. The CDR3 extends over 13 amino acids. The CDR3 region is CASTILPEYEQYF. CDR3 sequence (DNA): TGTGCCAGCACCATACTCCCGGAGTACGAGCAGTACTTC.

This chain uses TRBV19 with TRBJ1-3, with D hard to call. Trimming cost V 2 bases and J 4 bases, with 3 bases left between them. The germline gives CDR1 LNHDA, CDR2 SQIVND (reference sequence). The CDR3 covers 12 residues. Written as DNA, the CDR3 is TGTGCCAGTAGTATACCGGGAAACACCATATATTTT. Translated: CASSIPGNTIYF.